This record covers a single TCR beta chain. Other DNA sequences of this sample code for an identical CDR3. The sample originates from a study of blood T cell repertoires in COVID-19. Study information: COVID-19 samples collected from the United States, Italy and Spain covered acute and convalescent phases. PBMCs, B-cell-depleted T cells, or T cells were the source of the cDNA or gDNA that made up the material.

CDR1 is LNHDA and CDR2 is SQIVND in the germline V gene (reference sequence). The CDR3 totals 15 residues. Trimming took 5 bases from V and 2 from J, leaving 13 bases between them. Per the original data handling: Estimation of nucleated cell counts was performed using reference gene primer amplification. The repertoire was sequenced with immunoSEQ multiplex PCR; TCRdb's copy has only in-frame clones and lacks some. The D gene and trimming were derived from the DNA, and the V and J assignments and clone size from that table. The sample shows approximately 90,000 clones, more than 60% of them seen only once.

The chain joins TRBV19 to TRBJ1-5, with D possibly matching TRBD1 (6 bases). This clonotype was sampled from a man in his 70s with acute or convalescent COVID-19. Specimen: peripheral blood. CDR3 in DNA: TGTGCCAGTAGTTCCCAGGGGAGTGGCAATCAGCCCCAGCATTTT. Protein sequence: CASSSQGSGNQPQHF.